The clone carrying this T cell receptor beta chain was picked up many times. The antigen remains undetermined. This sample stems from a study of CD8 T cells in ankylosing spondylitis. A single record per CDR3 protein comes from TCRdb applying MiXCR to the 5' RACE reads. The profile shows about 52,000 distinct CDR3 sequences, roughly 7.3% of them singletons. Trimming took 5 bases from V and 8 from J; bases not matched to a gene: 8. The CDR3 sequence is 16 residues long. Per germline, CDR1 SGHNT and CDR2 YENEEA. The study, taken as a whole, reports: Those disease-linked clones were CD8+; they were also relatively rare in peripheral blood. The study identified a TCR beta motif of fewer than 10 highly homologous variants that appeared characteristic of ankylosing spondylitis blood.

The chain is built from TRBV11-3 and TRBJ2-1; 14 bases map to TRBD2. The clonotype originates from a female donor with ankylosing spondylitis or in good health (not recorded which). The sequencing input was blood, either unsorted or a sorted T cell fraction (not recorded which). The CDR3 reads CASSPRLAGGPYEQFF. In DNA form, the CDR3 reads TGTGCCAGCAGCCCCCGACTAGCGGGGGGGCCCTATGAGCAGTTCTTC.